This TCR beta chain was sequenced for a study of a mutant IDH1 vaccine in newly diagnosed glioma. Sample time point: baseline, week 1 (first vaccination visit). Treatment indicated: pre-vaccination baseline after standard-of-care therapy. Each tumor in the donors was a new WHO grade 3 or 4 astrocytoma, IDH1-mutant and ATRX-lost. The ends were cut back, 1 base at V and 5 bases at J, with 9 bases in the middle. There are 14 residues in the CDR3. Looked up from germline, CDR1 is SGHVS and CDR2 is FQNEAQ. Generated by immunoSEQ multiplex PCR, the TCRdb table keeps only in-frame clones and is missing some. Altogether 85,000 to 100,000 clones are present, 80% being singletons, with the ten largest covering roughly 6.9%.

Source: PBMCs, taken from a glioma patient treated with radiotherapy, temozolomide or both. This sequence originates from a man in his forties with glioma. This chain joins TRBV7-8 and TRBJ2-1; D possibly matches TRBD1 or TRBD2 (5 bases each). The CDR3 sequence is CASSLGDRNNEQFF. CDR3 DNA: TGTGCCAGCAGCTTAGGGGACCGTAACAATGAGCAGTTCTTC.